Below are 20 T cell receptor beta chains sequenced from a single sample in a study of T-cell reconstitution after alpha-beta-depleted transplantation in children. Construction of the TCRbeta library involved unique molecular identifiers. TCRdb recomputed calls from the PCR reads with MiXCR, one row per CDR3 protein. The data contain roughly 500,000 distinct CDR3 sequences, roughly a tenth of them seen just once; the ten biggest clones take up around 2%. This specimen was PBMCs, taken before TCRalphabeta/CD19-depleted stem cell transplant. These receptor sequences come from a child aged 2 to 10 with inherited bone marrow failure, due to receive a stem cell transplant.

With respect to this clonotype: Since a much larger clone is just one base distant, this may be a read error. CDR3 amino acids: CASSFVGGDYTF. The CDR3 DNA reads as TGTGCCAGCAGCTTTGTCGGGGGGGACTACACCTTC. V is TRBV5-5 and J is TRBJ1-2, with TRBD1 as a possible D gene (5 bases). The CDR3 is 12 amino acids. V was trimmed by 2 bases and J by 10 bases, leaving 12 bases between them. CDR1 and CDR2 (germline): SGHKS, YYEKEE (reference sequence).

Ten or more counts support this clonotype. The chain joins TRBV7-2 to TRBJ2-4; a possible D gene is TRBD1 (6 bases). With 5 bases removed from V and 4 bases from J, the gap between germline ends came to 12 bases. The CDR3 has 14 residues. Germline CDR1 reads SGHTA; CDR2 reads FQGNSA. This chain's CDR3 is CASSPGTPKNIQYF. CDR3 DNA: TGTGCCAGCAGCCCCGGGACACCTAAAAACATTCAGTACTTC. Using reference TRBV7-2 and TRBJ2-4 for the parts outside the CDR3, the full variable domain is GAGVSQSPSNKVTEKGKDVELRCDPISGHTALYWYRQSLGQGLEFLIYFQGNSAPDKSGLPSDRFSAERTGGSVSTLTIQRTQQEDSAVYLCASSPGTPKNIQYFGAGTRLSVL.

This clonotype came up many times. The chain joins TRBV12-3 or TRBV12-4 to TRBJ1-3; D remains ambiguous. V was pared by 2 bases and J by 0 bases, with 8 bases between. The CDR3 runs 15 residues. This CDR3 is CASSLRSGSGNTIYF. The CDR3 bases are TGTGCCAGCAGTTTACGTTCAGGCTCTGGAAACACCATATATTTT.

This clonotype showed up just a few times. The chain uses TRBV29-1 and TRBJ2-7, with D tentatively TRBD2 (6 bases). Trimming took off 5 bases at V and 5 bases at J, with 13 bases between the two ends. Germline V CDR1 and CDR2: SQVTM, ANQGSEA. This CDR3 has 12 residues. The CDR3 is CSVLGLPNEQYF. The CDR3 DNA reads as TGCAGCGTTTTGGGACTGCCCAACGAGCAGTACTTC.

This clonotype was recorded at least ten times. The gene calls are TRBV20-1 and TRBJ2-7; 8 bases are a match to TRBD2. The CDR3 loop spans 15 amino acids. The germline gives CDR1 DFQATT, CDR2 SNEGSKA (reference sequence). The V segment lost 4 bases and the J segment 2 bases; nucleotides outside the gene matches: 10. Here the CDR3 DNA reads TGCAGTGCTAACTCACTAGCGGCCCGCACCTACGAGCAGTACTTC. It encodes CSANSLAARTYEQYF.

This clonotype has a count of ten or more. CDR3 sequence (DNA): TGTGCCATGAGAGGAACAGGGGACGACTTCAATGAGCAGTTCTTC. Protein: CAMRGTGDDFNEQFF. The rearrangement joins TRBV10-3 to TRBJ2-1; 7 nucleotides align to TRBD1. The CDR3 has 15 residues. Germline V gene sequence: CDR1 ENHRY, CDR2 SYGVKD. V shed 9 bases and J 6 bases; nucleotides not matched to a gene: 14.

The chain combines TRBV2 with TRBJ2-7; 8 bases align to TRBD2. Looked up from germline, CDR1 is SNHLY and CDR2 is FYNNEI. The CDR3 spans 12 residues. Germline trimming cut 8 bases from V and 5 bases from J; bases unmatched to any gene: 5. CDR3 DNA sequence: TGTGCCAGCCGGGGGGGCCGCGACGAGCAGTACTTC. Translation gives CASRGGRDEQYF. Full variable domain (outside the CDR3, taken from reference TRBV2 and TRBJ2-7): EPEVTQTPSHQVTQMGQEVILRCVPISNHLYFYWYRQILGQKVEFLVSFYNNEISEKSEIFDDQFSVERPDGSNFTLKIRSTKLEDSAMYFCASRGGRDEQYFGPGTRLTVT.

In this sample, this clonotype turned up many times. This rearrangement joins TRBV11-2 to TRBJ2-1; no reliable D call. V gave up 1 base and J gave up 3 bases, with 13 bases separating them. The CDR3 is 16 residues long. The germline CDR1 and CDR2 sequences are SGHAT and FQNNGV. CDR3 bases: TGTGCCAGCAGCTTAGTGCTCCAAGACTTCTACAATGAGCAGTTCTTC. Its translation: CASSLVLQDFYNEQFF.

In this sample, this clonotype turned up many times. The genes are TRBV5-1 and TRBJ2-3; 11 bases fit TRBD2. Looked up from germline, CDR1 is SGHRS and CDR2 is YFSETQ. Trimming removed 1 base from V and 3 bases from J; junction bases left unmatched: 4. The CDR3 runs to 16 residues. Here the CDR3 reads CASSLIIAGGTDTQYF. As DNA, the CDR3 is TGCGCCAGCAGCTTGATCATAGCGGGAGGGACAGATACGCAGTATTTT.

The chain joins TRBV27 to TRBJ2-7; possible D gene TRBD2, 6 bases. Germline V gene lookup returns CDR1 MNHEY and CDR2 SMNVEV (reference sequence). The CDR3 extends over 15 amino acids. Deletions cut 0 bases from V and 4 bases from J, with 13 bases between. CDR3 amino acids: CASSLSIAEDYEQYF. The CDR3 DNA sequence: TGTGCCAGCAGTTTATCGATAGCGGAAGATTACGAGCAGTACTTC.

This clonotype was seen a few times. This chain uses TRBV5-1 with TRBJ2-1; no definite D call. V was trimmed by 4 bases and J by 5 bases, leaving 13 bases between them. Per the germline V gene, CDR1 is SGHRS and CDR2 is YFSETQ. This CDR3 is built from 14 residues. This CDR3 reads CASSPRVYDNEQFF. DNA for the CDR3: TGCGCCAGCAGCCCCCGGGTGTATGACAATGAGCAGTTCTTC. The variable domain in full, with the rest retrieved from reference TRBV5-1 and TRBJ2-1, is KAGVTQTPRYLIKTRGQQVTLSCSPISGHRSVSWYQQTPGQGLQFLFEYFSETQRNKGNFPGRFSGRQFSNSRSEMNVSTLELGDSALYLCASSPRVYDNEQFFGPGTRLTVL.

This clonotype showed up just a few times. The chain carries TRBV3-1 and TRBJ2-1, with TRBD2 as a possible D gene (5 bases). The CDR3 is 13 amino acids. The V gene's germline CDR1 is LGHDT and CDR2 YNNKEL (reference sequence). Trimming removed 1 base at V and 9 bases at J, with 10 bases between. The CDR3 protein is CASSQGLWGEQFF. The CDR3 bases are TGTGCCAGCAGCCAAGGACTATGGGGTGAGCAGTTCTTC.

This clonotype has at least ten counts. The chain has TRBV12-3 or TRBV12-4 and TRBJ2-7; possibly TRBD2 for D (6 bases). Trimming removed 6 bases at V and 2 bases at J, with 11 bases between. The CDR3 is 13 residues long. CDR3 DNA: TGTGCCAGCAGGAAGGGAGGTACCTACGAGCAGTACTTC. Protein: CASRKGGTYEQYF.

This clonotype was recorded many times. The V and J genes are TRBV5-1 and TRBJ2-3; D is ambiguous. The ends were cut back, 0 bases at V and 2 bases at J, with 10 bases in the middle. Germline V gene data show CDR1 as SGHRS and CDR2 as YFSETQ. The CDR3 totals 15 residues. CDR3: CASSLGTRYTDTQYF. The CDR3 DNA sequence: TGCGCCAGCAGCTTGGGTACACGGTACACAGATACGCAGTATTTT.

This chain connects TRBV7-2 to TRBJ2-5; TRBD2 aligns across 12 bases. The ends lost 5 bases at V and 3 bases at J; junction bases unmatched: 4. The CDR3 sequence is 15 residues long. Germline lookup yields CDR1 SGHTA and CDR2 FQGNSA. The CDR3, as DNA: TGTGCCAGCAGCATTGGACTAGCGGGAAAAGAGACCCAGTACTTC. Its translation is CASSIGLAGKETQYF.

This rearrangement joins TRBV29-1 to TRBJ2-7; D uncertain. The CDR3 spans 17 residues. The V gene lost 5 bases and the J gene lost 0 bases, with 23 bases spanning the gap. Germline CDR1 and CDR2: SQVTM and ANQGSEA. The CDR3 region has the DNA TGCAGCGTTAAGTCCGCGCGAGATCCCCTAAGCTCCTACGAGCAGTACTTC. Residues: CSVKSARDPLSSYEQYF.

This clonotype was counted only a few times. The CDR3 spells CASSEKLGRGTEAFF. In nucleotides, the CDR3 is TGTGCCAGCAGTGAAAAGTTGGGTCGGGGCACTGAAGCTTTCTTT. V and J are TRBV5-4 and TRBJ1-1; no firm D call. Trimming removed 5 bases from V and 4 bases from J, with 18 bases in between. This CDR3 has 15 residues. CDR1 and CDR2 (germline): SGHNT, YYREEE (reference sequence).

This clonotype was seen many times. V usage is TRBV5-1 and J usage is TRBJ2-1, with 12 bases fitting TRBD2. V lost 7 bases and J lost 0; bases outside the gene matches: 5. CDR1 is SGHRS and CDR2 is YFSETQ in the germline V gene. The CDR3 is 16 amino acids. The CDR3 reads CASGLAGPSSYNEQFF. CDR3 DNA sequence: TGCGCCAGCGGACTAGCGGGACCAAGCTCCTACAATGAGCAGTTCTTC.

In this sample, this clonotype turned up many times. V gene TRBV7-2 combines with J gene TRBJ1-2; 7 nucleotides align to TRBD1. The CDR3 is made up of 14 amino acids. The germline V gene encodes CDR1 SGHTA and CDR2 FQGNSA. J lost 6 bases, V lost 5 bases, and 9 bases had no gene match. The CDR3 DNA follows: TGTGCCAGCAGCGCTCAGGGGGGTAGAAATGGCTACACCTTC. It translates to CASSAQGGRNGYTF.

This clonotype was seen at least ten times. The rearrangement links TRBV5-1 to TRBJ2-5; D may match TRBD1 or TRBD2 (5 bases each). Germline CDR1 SGHRS, CDR2 YFSETQ. The CDR3 has 13 residues. V dropped 1 base and J dropped 5 bases, with 9 bases sitting between them. For the CDR3, the DNA is TGCGCCAGCAGCTTGTGGGGGATGGAGACCCAGTACTTC. This gives the protein CASSLWGMETQYF.